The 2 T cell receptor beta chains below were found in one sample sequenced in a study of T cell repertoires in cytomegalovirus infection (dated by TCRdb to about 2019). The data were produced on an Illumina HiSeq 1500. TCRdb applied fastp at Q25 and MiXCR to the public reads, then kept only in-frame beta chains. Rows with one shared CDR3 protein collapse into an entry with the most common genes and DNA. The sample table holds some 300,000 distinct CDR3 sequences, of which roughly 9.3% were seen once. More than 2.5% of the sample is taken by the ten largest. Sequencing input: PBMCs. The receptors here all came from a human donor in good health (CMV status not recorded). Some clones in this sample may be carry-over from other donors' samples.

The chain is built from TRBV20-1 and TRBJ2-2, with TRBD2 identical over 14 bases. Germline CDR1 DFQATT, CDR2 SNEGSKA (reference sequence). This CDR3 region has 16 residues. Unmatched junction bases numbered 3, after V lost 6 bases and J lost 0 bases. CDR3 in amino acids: CSAPTSGGANTGELFF. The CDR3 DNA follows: TGCAGTGCGCCGACTAGCGGGGGGGCGAACACCGGGGAGCTGTTTTTT.

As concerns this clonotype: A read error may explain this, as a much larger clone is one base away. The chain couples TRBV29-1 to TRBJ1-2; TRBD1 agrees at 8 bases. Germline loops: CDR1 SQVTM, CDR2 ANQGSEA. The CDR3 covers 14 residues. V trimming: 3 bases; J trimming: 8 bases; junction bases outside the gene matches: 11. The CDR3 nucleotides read TGCAGCGTTGACCTCCGGGCAGGGGGCGTGGGCTACACCTTC. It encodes CSVDLRAGGVGYTF.